The next 9 T cell receptor beta chains were all read from a single sample in a study of regulatory T cells in long-lasting Graves disease. iRepertoire HTBI primers and Arm-PCR of CDR3 regions built TCR beta libraries. TCRdb recomputed calls from the multiplex PCR reads with MiXCR, one row per CDR3 protein. Here the sample spans some 500,000 distinct CDR3 sequences, about 16% being singletons. Time point meaning: newly diagnosed GD, antithyroid drugs for less than 3 months. Scientists built the TCR library using RNA that was extracted from PBMCs. These data were also reused for a study on T cells in Graves' hyperthyroidism and ophthalmopathy.

The source material was peripheral blood mononuclear cells (PBMCs), sampled at new diagnosis, from a patient treated with antithyroid drugs. These receptors all come from a woman aged 35 to 60 with Graves disease.

The V and J genes are TRBV11-1 and TRBJ1-3, with D unclear. The germline V and J ends were trimmed by 3 bases and 1 base, with 7 bases remaining between them. CDR3 length equals 14 residues. Germline-derived CDR1 and CDR2 are SGHAT and FQDESV (reference sequence). This CDR3 is CASSFPESGNTIYF. The CDR3 DNA reads TGTGCCAGCAGCTTTCCAGAATCTGGAAACACCATATATTTT.

This clonotype has at least ten counts. The chain carries TRBV5-4 and TRBJ2-1; 9 bases line up with TRBD2. Per the germline V gene, CDR1 is SGHNT and CDR2 is YYREEE (reference sequence). The J segment lost 0 bases and the V segment lost 3 bases, leaving 4 bases of the junction unmatched. This CDR3 has 16 residues. CDR3 in DNA: TGTGCCAGCAGCTCCGGGACTAGCCACTCCTACAATGAGCAGTTCTTC. Its protein product is CASSSGTSHSYNEQFF.

This clonotype has just a few counts. V and J are TRBV6-1 and TRBJ1-4; D remains unclear. The V gene's germline CDR1 is MNHNS and CDR2 SASEGT. The CDR3 extends over 13 amino acids. V lost 7 bases, J lost 8 bases, and 14 bases lay in between. CDR3 sequence (DNA): TGTGCCAGCAACGGTCTCGCGCTAGAAAAACTGTTTTTT. Its translation is CASNGLALEKLFF.

This clonotype was detected ten times or more. The chain has TRBV28 and TRBJ2-7; D is possibly TRBD2 (6 bases). V shed 2 bases and J shed 6 bases, with 14 bases lying between them. Germline CDR1 and CDR2: MDHEN and SYDVKM. The CDR3 covers 14 residues. CDR3 sequence (DNA): TGTGCCAGCAGTTTAGAGGCGGGGTCTCGCGAGCAGTACTTC. It yields the protein CASSLEAGSREQYF.

This clonotype was counted ten times or more. The chain carries TRBV4-1 and TRBJ2-7; D possibly corresponds to TRBD1 (5 bases). The CDR3 runs to 15 residues. V shed 1 base and J shed 3 bases, with 13 bases lying between them. Germline CDR1 reads MGHRA; CDR2 reads YSYEKL. CDR3 nucleotides: TGCGCCAGCAGCCAAGTTCCTGCCAGGGACTACGAGCAGTACTTC. Translated, it gives CASSQVPARDYEQYF.

In this sample, this clonotype turned up many times. The chain recombines TRBV6-1 with TRBJ2-7; weak D call: TRBD2 (6 bases). This CDR3 comprises 14 residues. The ends were cut back, 6 bases at V and 2 bases at J, with 14 bases in the middle. Germline-derived CDR1 and CDR2 are MNHNS and SASEGT. The CDR3 spells CASSHAGLTYEQYF. In nucleotides, the CDR3 is TGTGCCAGCAGCCACGCGGGGCTCACCTACGAGCAGTACTTC.

This chain connects TRBV6-2 or TRBV6-3 to TRBJ1-1, with a tentative D call TRBD1 (6 bases). Germline loops: CDR1 MNHEY, CDR2 SVGEGT. V was clipped by 0 bases and J by 10 bases, with 12 bases between them. The CDR3 extends over 13 amino acids. CDR3 amino acids: CASSYSWRGGAFF. The CDR3 DNA sequence: TGTGCCAGCAGTTACTCATGGAGGGGGGGAGCTTTCTTT.

This clonotype was observed at least ten times. The chain joins TRBV29-1 to TRBJ2-7; D is unclear. CDR3 size: 11 residues. CDR1 is SQVTM, CDR2 ANQGSEA, per germline. Between the trimmed V and J ends, which lost 3 bases and 5 bases, there was a span of 8 bases. This CDR3 reads CSVERRNEQYF. Written as DNA, the CDR3 is TGCAGCGTTGAGCGGCGGAACGAGCAGTACTTC.

Many counts were recorded for this clonotype. V and J are TRBV12-3 or TRBV12-4 and TRBJ2-5; 8 bases are shared with TRBD2. The CDR3 runs 14 residues. V lost 3 bases, J lost 2 bases, and 2 bases stayed unmatched. The CDR3 DNA is TGTGCCAGCAGTTTCGGGGGGGGTCAAGAGACCCAGTACTTC. Translated, it gives CASSFGGGQETQYF.